The rows below give T cell receptor beta chains drawn from one sample of a study of beta chain features in type 1 diabetes. Repertoires were generated with immunoSEQ multiplex PCR, while TCRdb's copy carries only in-frame clones and drops some. Of hundreds of thousands of clones detected, roughly 16% appear once; the ten largest clones hold approximately 0.099%. What was sequenced was naive CD4+ T cells from blood. All receptors come from a man aged 18 to 30 in good health. Each CDR3 is given with its conserved first and last residue. A D gene is named only where the DNA matches it firmly. Size is omitted from some rows. Given values are once, few, many or a class for expanded clones.

clone_size	v_call	d_call	j_call	cdr3_aa	cdr3_nt
-	TRBV9	TRBD2	TRBJ2-3	CASTRSLAGDTSTDTQYF	TGTGCCAGCACCCGGTCACTAGCGGGGGATACTAGCACAGATACGCAGTATTTT
-	TRBV5-4	-	TRBJ1-1	CASSSFGVKGTEAFF	TGTGCCAGCAGCTCATTTGGGGTTAAGGGCACTGAAGCTTTCTTT
-	TRBV4-2	-	TRBJ1-6	CASSQDKLVPPLHF	TGTGCCAGCAGCCAAGATAAGCTGGTCCCACCCCTCCACTTT
few	TRBV27	-	TRBJ1-2	CASSTTGMGYTF	TGTGCCAGCAGTACGACAGGAATGGGCTACACCTTC
few	TRBV28	-	TRBJ1-3	CASSSDGLSGNTIYF	TGTGCCAGCAGTTCGGACGGCCTCTCTGGAAACACCATATATTTT
-	TRBV23-1	-	TRBJ2-7	CASSQSPPGENDFYEQYF	TGCGCCAGCAGTCAATCCCCCCCAGGGGAAAATGACTTTTACGAGCAGTACTTC
few	TRBV19	TRBD2	TRBJ2-5	CASSFRLAEQETQYF	TGTGCCAGTAGTTTTCGACTAGCGGAACAAGAGACCCAGTACTTC
few	TRBV4-3	-	TRBJ2-4	CASSQDYLAKNIQYF	TGCGCCAGCAGCCAAGACTATCTAGCCAAAAACATTCAGTACTTC
few	TRBV4-2	TRBD1	TRBJ2-7	CASSQDTQGAYEQYF	TGTGCCAGCAGCCAAGATACCCAGGGGGCCTACGAGCAGTACTTC
few	TRBV4-3	-	TRBJ2-3	CASSQGRTYTDTQYF	TGCGCCAGCAGCCAAGGTCGGACCTACACAGATACGCAGTATTTT
few	TRBV2	TRBD1	TRBJ1-5	CASSPNTGGGQPQHF	TGTGCCAGCAGTCCTAACACAGGGGGCGGGCAGCCCCAGCATTTT
few	TRBV9	TRBD1	TRBJ2-1	CASSADRGSYNEQFF	TGTGCCAGCAGCGCCGACAGGGGCTCCTACAATGAGCAGTTCTTC
few	TRBV4-2	TRBD2	TRBJ2-1	CASSPGDKSAGGYFF	TGTGCCAGCTCTCCCGGGGATAAGTCGGCGGGAGGATATTTCTTC
few	TRBV10-3	-	TRBJ1-1	CATGQINTEAFF	TGTGCCACTGGACAGATTAACACTGAAGCTTTCTTT
once	TRBV15	-	TRBJ1-5	CATSREKIGGNQPQHF	TGTGCCACCAGCAGAGAGAAAATCGGGGGAAATCAGCCCCAGCATTTT
-	TRBV11-3	-	TRBJ2-7	CASSLGPGTYEQYF	TGTGCCAGCAGCTTAGGACCGGGAACCTACGAGCAGTACTTC
-	TRBV4-3	-	TRBJ2-2	CASSQVRGANTGELFF	TGCGCCAGCAGCCAAGTAAGGGGGGCGAACACCGGGGAGCTGTTTTTT
-	TRBV29-1	TRBD1	TRBJ2-5	CSVVRGLETQYF	TGCAGCGTTGTGAGGGGGCTAGAGACCCAGTACTTC
few	TRBV9	-	TRBJ2-1	CASSVAGYNEQFF	TGTGCCAGCAGCGTAGCTGGATACAATGAGCAGTTCTTC
-	TRBV7-8	-	TRBJ1-1	CASSSATGLGTEAFF	TGTGCCAGCAGCTCAGCCACAGGGCTGGGGACTGAAGCTTTCTTT
-	TRBV9	-	TRBJ1-2	CASSPSGLPNYGYTF	TGTGCCAGCAGCCCGTCGGGACTTCCTAACTATGGCTACACCTTC
-	TRBV7-9	TRBD1	TRBJ2-1	CASSLGQKGSNEQFF	TGTGCCAGCAGCTTGGGACAGAAAGGATCCAATGAGCAGTTCTTC
few	TRBV5-1	-	TRBJ2-1	CASSPAGHPKDNEQFF	TGCGCCAGCAGCCCTGCGGGGCATCCGAAGGACAATGAGCAGTTCTTC